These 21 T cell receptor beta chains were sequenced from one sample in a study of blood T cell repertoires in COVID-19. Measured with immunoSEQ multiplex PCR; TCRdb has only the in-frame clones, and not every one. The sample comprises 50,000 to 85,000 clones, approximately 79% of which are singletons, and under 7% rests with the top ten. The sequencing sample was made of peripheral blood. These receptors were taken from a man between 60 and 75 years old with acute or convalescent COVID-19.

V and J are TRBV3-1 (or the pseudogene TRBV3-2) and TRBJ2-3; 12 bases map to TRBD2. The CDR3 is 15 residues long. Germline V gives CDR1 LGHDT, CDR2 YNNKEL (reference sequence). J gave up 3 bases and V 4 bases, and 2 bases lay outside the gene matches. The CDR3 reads CASSPLAGGTDTQYF. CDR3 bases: TGTGCCAGCAGCCCACTAGCGGGGGGAACAGATACGCAGTATTTT.

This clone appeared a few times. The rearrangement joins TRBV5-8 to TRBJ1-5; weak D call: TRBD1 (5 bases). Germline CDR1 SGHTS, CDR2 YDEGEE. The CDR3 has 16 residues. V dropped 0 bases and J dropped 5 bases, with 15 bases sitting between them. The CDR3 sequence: CASSLGVVAGHQPQHF. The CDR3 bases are TGTGCCAGCAGCTTGGGGGTAGTGGCGGGGCATCAGCCCCAGCATTTT.

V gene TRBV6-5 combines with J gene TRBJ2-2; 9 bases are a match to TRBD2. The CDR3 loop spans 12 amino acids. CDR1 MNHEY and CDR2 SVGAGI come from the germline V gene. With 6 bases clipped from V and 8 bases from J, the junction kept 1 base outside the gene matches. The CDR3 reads CASRLAGGELFF. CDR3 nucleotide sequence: TGTGCCAGCAGGCTAGCGGGGGGGGAGCTGTTTTTT.

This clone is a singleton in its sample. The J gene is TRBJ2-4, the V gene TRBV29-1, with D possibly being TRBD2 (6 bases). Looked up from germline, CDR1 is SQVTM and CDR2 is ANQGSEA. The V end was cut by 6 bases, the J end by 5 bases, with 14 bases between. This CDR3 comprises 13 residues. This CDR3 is CSVASRRENIQYF. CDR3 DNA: TGCAGCGTCGCCTCGCGGAGGGAAAACATTCAGTACTTC.

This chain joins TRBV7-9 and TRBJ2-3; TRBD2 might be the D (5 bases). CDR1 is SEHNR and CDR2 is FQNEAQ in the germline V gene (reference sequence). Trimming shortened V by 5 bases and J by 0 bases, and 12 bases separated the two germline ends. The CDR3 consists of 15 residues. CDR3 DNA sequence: TGTGCCAGCAGCGCAGGCGGGTTTAGCACAGATACGCAGTATTTT. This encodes CASSAGGFSTDTQYF.

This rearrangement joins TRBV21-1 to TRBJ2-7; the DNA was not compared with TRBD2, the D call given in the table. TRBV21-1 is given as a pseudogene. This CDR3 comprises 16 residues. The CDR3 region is CASSKSSGRTSGEQYV. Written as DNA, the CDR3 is TGTGCCAGCAGCAAATCCAGCGGGAGAACTTCAGGCGAGCAGTACGTC.

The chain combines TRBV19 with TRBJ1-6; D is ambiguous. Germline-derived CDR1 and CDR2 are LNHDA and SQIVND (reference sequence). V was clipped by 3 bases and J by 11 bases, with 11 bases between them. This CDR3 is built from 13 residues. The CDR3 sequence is CASSIRPRAPLHF. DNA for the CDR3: TGTGCCAGTAGTATCCGGCCGCGGGCACCCCTCCACTTT.

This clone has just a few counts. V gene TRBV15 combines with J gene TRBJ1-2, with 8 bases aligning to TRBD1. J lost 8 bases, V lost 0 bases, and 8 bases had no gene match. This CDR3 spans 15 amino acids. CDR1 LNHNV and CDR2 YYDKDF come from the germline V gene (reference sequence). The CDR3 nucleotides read TGTGCCACCAGCAGAGAGCCCAGGGGGCACGGCGGCTACACCTTC. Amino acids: CATSREPRGHGGYTF.

The CDR3 DNA reads as TGTGCCAGCAGGAGGGGGGGGGCATCAACCTCCTACGAGCAGTACTTC. It specifies CASRRGGASTSYEQYF. This rearrangement joins TRBV7-2 to TRBJ2-7; possible D gene TRBD2, 7 bases. Deletions cut 6 bases from V and 0 bases from J, with 18 bases between. The V gene's germline CDR1 is SGHTA and CDR2 FQGNSA. There are 16 residues in the CDR3.

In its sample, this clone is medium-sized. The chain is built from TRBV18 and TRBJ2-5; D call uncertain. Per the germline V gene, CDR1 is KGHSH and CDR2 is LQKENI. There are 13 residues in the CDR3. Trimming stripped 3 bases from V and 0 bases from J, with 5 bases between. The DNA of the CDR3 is TGTGCCAGCTCACCTCCGTACCAAGAGACCCAGTACTTC. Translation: CASSPPYQETQYF.

The DNA for the CDR3 is TGTGCCAGCAAGCCGGGTAGCACAGATACGCAGTATTTT. Translated, it gives CASKPGSTDTQYF. The rearrangement uses TRBV7-2 and TRBJ2-3, with unresolved D. Germline V gene sequence: CDR1 SGHTA, CDR2 FQGNSA. This CDR3 comprises 13 residues. V was shortened by 7 bases and J by 0 bases, with 8 bases between the two germline ends. The full variable domain, in which reference TRBV7-2 and TRBJ2-3 provide the parts outside the CDR3, is GAGVSQSPSNKVTEKGKDVELRCDPISGHTALYWYRQSLGQGLEFLIYFQGNSAPDKSGLPSDRFSAERTGGSVSTLTIQRTQQEDSAVYLCASKPGSTDTQYFGPGTRLTVL.

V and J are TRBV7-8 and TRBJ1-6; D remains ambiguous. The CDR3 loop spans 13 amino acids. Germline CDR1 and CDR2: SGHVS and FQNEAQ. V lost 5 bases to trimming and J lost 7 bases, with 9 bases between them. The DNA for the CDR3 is TGTGCCAGCAGCGGCAGTGCCAATTCACCCCTCCACTTT. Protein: CASSGSANSPLHF.

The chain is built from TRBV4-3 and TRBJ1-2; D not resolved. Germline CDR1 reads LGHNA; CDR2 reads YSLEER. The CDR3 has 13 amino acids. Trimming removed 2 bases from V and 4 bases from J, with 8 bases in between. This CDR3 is CASSQNGIYGYTF. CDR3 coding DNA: TGCGCCAGCAGCCAAAACGGGATCTATGGCTACACCTTC.

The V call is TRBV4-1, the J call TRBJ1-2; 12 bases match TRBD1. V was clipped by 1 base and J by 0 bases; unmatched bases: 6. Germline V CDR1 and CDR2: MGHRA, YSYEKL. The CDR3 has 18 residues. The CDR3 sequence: CASSQGPGQGAANYGYTF. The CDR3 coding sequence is TGCGCCAGCAGCCAAGGCCCGGGACAGGGGGCGGCTAACTATGGCTACACCTTC.

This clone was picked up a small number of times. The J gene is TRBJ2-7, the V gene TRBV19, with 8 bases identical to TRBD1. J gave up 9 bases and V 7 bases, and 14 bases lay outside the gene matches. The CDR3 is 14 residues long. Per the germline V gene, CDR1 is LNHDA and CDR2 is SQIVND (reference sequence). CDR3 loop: CASTAGTGVEGQYF. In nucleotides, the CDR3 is TGTGCCAGTACCGCCGGGACAGGAGTGGAGGGGCAGTACTTC.

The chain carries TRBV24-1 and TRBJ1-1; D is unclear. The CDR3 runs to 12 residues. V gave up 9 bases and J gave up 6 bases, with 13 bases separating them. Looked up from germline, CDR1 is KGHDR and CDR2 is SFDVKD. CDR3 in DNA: TGTGCCACCTCCAAAAGAGTGTCTGAAGCTTTCTTT. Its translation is CATSKRVSEAFF.

CDR3 bases: TGTGCCAGCTCGCCCCTTCCGGGACAGGGAGAGACCCAGTACTTC. Its protein is CASSPLPGQGETQYF. The V gene is TRBV18, the J gene TRBJ2-5, with 9 bases fitting TRBD1. Germline V gene data show CDR1 as KGHSH and CDR2 as LQKENI. V lost 6 bases to trimming and J lost 4 bases; unmatched junction nucleotides: 9. The CDR3 loop spans 15 amino acids.

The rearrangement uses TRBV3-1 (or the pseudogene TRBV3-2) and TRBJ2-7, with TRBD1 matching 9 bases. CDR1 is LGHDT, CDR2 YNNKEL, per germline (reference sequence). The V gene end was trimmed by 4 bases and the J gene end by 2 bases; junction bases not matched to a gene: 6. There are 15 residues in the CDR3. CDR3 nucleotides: TGTGCCAGCAGCCCCTACCGGGACAGGGCCTACGAGCAGTACGTC. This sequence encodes CASSPYRDRAYEQYV.

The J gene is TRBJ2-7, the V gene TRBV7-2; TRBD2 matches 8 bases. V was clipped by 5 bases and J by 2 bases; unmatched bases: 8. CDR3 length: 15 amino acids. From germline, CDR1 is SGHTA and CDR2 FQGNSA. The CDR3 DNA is TGTGCCAGCAGCCCCCAAAGCGGGGGAGCCTACGAGCAGTACTTC. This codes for CASSPQSGGAYEQYF.

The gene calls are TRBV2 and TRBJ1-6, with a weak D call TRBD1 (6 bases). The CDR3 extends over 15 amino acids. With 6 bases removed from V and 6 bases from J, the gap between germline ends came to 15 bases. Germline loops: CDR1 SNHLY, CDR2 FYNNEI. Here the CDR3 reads CASSMRTASNSPLHF. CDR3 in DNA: TGTGCCAGCAGCATGAGGACAGCCTCTAATTCACCCCTCCACTTT.

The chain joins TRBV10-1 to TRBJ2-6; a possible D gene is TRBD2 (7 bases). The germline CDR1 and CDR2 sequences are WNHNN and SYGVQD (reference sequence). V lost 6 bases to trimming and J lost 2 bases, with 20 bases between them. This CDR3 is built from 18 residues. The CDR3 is CASRGTTGTIAGANVLTF. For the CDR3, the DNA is TGCGCCAGCAGGGGGACTACAGGGACAATCGCTGGGGCCAACGTCCTGACTTTC.